These 28 T cell receptor beta chains came from one sample sequenced in a study of shared clonotypes between healthy human individuals. This table comes from immunoSEQ multiplex PCR, and its TCRdb copy is limited to in-frame clones, with some not included. The repertoire has some 2 million clones, approximately 94% of them found once; the top ten carry about 1.1%. Naive CD8 cells comprised CD45RO-negative, CCR7-positively selected cells, excluding terminally differentiated effector memory CD45RA+ cells. Sequencing used naive CD8+ T cells sorted from blood. Every receptor here comes from a man aged 18-30 years in good health.

This rearrangement joins TRBV4-1 to TRBJ1-2; 9 positions agree with TRBD1. CDR3 length equals 15 residues. V trimming: 0 bases; J trimming: 3 bases; junction bases outside the gene matches: 2. CDR1 MGHRA and CDR2 YSYEKL come from the germline V gene. The CDR3 sequence is CASSQDRDRDYGYTF. CDR3 coding DNA: TGCGCCAGCAGCCAAGATAGGGACAGGGACTATGGCTACACCTTC.

On this clone: The sample has other DNA sequences that encode this CDR3 too. The V gene is TRBV6-1, the J gene TRBJ2-7; D is undetermined. With 5 bases removed from V and 2 bases from J, the gap between germline ends came to 10 bases. Germline lookup yields CDR1 MNHNS and CDR2 SASEGT. The CDR3 totals 13 residues. In nucleotides, the CDR3 is TGTGCCAGCAGTCTCGGGCCGACCTACGAGCAGTACTTC. Its translation: CASSLGPTYEQYF.

About this clone: The same CDR3 also results from other DNA sequences found in this sample. This rearrangement joins TRBV4-2 to TRBJ1-1; TRBD1 agrees at 10 bases. The V segment lost 1 base and the J segment 1 base; nucleotides outside the gene matches: 0. The CDR3 loop spans 15 amino acids. Germline assignment: CDR1 LGHNA and CDR2 YNFKEQ. CDR3 sequence: CASSQGTGGNTEAFF. CDR3 DNA sequence: TGTGCCAGCAGCCAAGGGACAGGGGGGAACACTGAAGCTTTCTTT.

The chain recombines TRBV28 with TRBJ2-2; D call uncertain. The CDR3 runs to 14 residues. The germline V gene has CDR1 MDHEN and CDR2 SYDVKM. V lost 6 bases, J lost 2 bases, and 10 bases lay in between. CDR3 bases: TGTGCCAGCAGCTGGTCAGGAAACACCGGGGAGCTGTTTTTT. The encoded protein is CASSWSGNTGELFF.

This chain connects TRBV6-5 to TRBJ2-2; D assignment may be TRBD1 or TRBD2 (5 bases each). The V gene's germline CDR1 is MNHEY and CDR2 SVGAGI. The CDR3 loop spans 15 amino acids. Between the trimmed V and J ends, which lost 6 bases and 0 bases, there was a span of 11 bases. The CDR3 nucleotides read TGTGCCAGCAGCGCCGGGACGGCGAACACCGGGGAGCTGTTTTTT. Translated, it gives CASSAGTANTGELFF.

The rearrangement uses TRBV4-1 and TRBJ2-7; no clear D. Trimming removed 0 bases from V and 5 bases from J, with 14 bases in between. Germline CDR1 reads MGHRA; CDR2 reads YSYEKL. The CDR3 has 15 amino acids. The CDR3 region is CASSQDPRNGNEQYF. DNA for the CDR3: TGCGCCAGCAGCCAAGATCCCCGGAATGGGAACGAGCAGTACTTC.

The chain joins TRBV10-2 to TRBJ2-7, with 10 bases identical to TRBD1. The junction had 4 bases not matched to a gene; V was cut back by 5 bases and J by 3 bases. The CDR3 is 14 residues long. Per germline, CDR1 WSHSY and CDR2 SAAADI. The CDR3 coding sequence is TGCGCCAGCAGTACGACAGGGGGCGGCTACGAGCAGTACTTC. Residues: CASSTTGGGYEQYF.

The V and J genes are TRBV13 and TRBJ2-7; D is unclear. Trimming removed 1 base from V and 2 bases from J, with 3 bases in between. Germline V CDR1 and CDR2: PRHDT, FYEKMQ (reference sequence). This CDR3 has 12 amino acids. The CDR3 DNA follows: TGTGCCAGCAGCTTAGCAACCTACGAGCAGTACTTC. Translating it yields CASSLATYEQYF.

The CDR3 loop reads CASSIGAIGGTEAFF. The CDR3 coding sequence is TGTGCCAGTAGTATAGGGGCCATCGGTGGGACTGAAGCTTTCTTT. V and J are TRBV19 and TRBJ1-1; no firm D call. The V gene lost 1 base and the J gene lost 5 bases, with 14 bases spanning the gap. The CDR3 loop spans 15 amino acids. Germline values: CDR1 LNHDA, CDR2 SQIVND (reference sequence). Filled out from reference TRBV19 and TRBJ1-1, the complete variable domain reads DGGITQSPKYLFRKEGQNVTLSCEQNLNHDAMYWYRQDPGQGLRLIYYSQIVNDFQKGDIAEGYSVSREKKESFPLTVTSAQKNPTAFYLCASSIGAIGGTEAFFGQGTRLTVV.

This chain joins TRBV30 and TRBJ2-7; D possibly matches TRBD1 or TRBD2 (6 bases each). Germline V gene sequence: CDR1 GTSNPN, CDR2 SVGIG (reference sequence). The CDR3 totals 16 residues. V was clipped by 3 bases and J by 0 bases, with 18 bases between them. The CDR3 DNA reads TGTGCCTGGAGCGGGGGACTTCGGACAGCCTCCTACGAGCAGTACTTC. It specifies CAWSGGLRTASYEQYF. The complete variable domain, with remaining parts taken from reference TRBV30 and TRBJ2-7, reads SQTIHQWPATLVQPVGSPLSLECTVEGTSNPNLYWYRQAAGRGLQLLFYSVGIGQISSEVPQNLSASRPQDRQFILSSKKLLLSDSGFYLCAWSGGLRTASYEQYFGPGTRLTVT.

The genes are TRBV30 and TRBJ1-1; D is unresolved. CDR1 GTSNPN and CDR2 SVGIG come from the germline V gene (reference sequence). Trimming removed 4 bases at V and 1 base at J, with 7 bases between. The CDR3 totals 12 residues. CDR3 nucleotides: TGTGCCTGGAACGCAGGGAACACTGAAGCTTTCTTT. This translates into CAWNAGNTEAFF. Full variable domain (outside the CDR3, taken from reference TRBV30 and TRBJ1-1): SQTIHQWPATLVQPVGSPLSLECTVEGTSNPNLYWYRQAAGRGLQLLFYSVGIGQISSEVPQNLSASRPQDRQFILSSKKLLLSDSGFYLCAWNAGNTEAFFGQGTRLTVV.

The V gene is TRBV23-1, the J gene TRBJ2-7; D tentatively reads TRBD1 or TRBD2 (5 bases each). TRBV23-1 is designated an ORF whose function remains uncertain. Trimming removed 1 base from V and 7 bases from J, with 26 bases in between. The CDR3 loop spans 18 amino acids. Here the CDR3 DNA reads TGCGCCAGCAGTCAATATCGTGGGTCCCACGAGTGGGGACGGGAGCAGTACTTC. This codes for CASSQYRGSHEWGREQYF.

J is TRBJ1-5 and V is TRBV27; 9 positions match TRBD1. This CDR3 has 17 amino acids. With V trimmed by 4 bases and J by 1 base, 8 bases remained unmatched. CDR1 and CDR2 (germline): MNHEY, SMNVEV (reference sequence). As DNA, the CDR3 is TGTGCCAGCAGTTCTGGACAGGGGATCGGGAGCAATCAGCCCCAGCATTTT. Translation gives CASSSGQGIGSNQPQHF.

This chain links TRBV4-3 with TRBJ2-7, with 9 bases identical to TRBD2. Germline CDR1 reads LGHNA; CDR2 reads YSLEER. V lost 1 base to trimming and J lost 0 bases; unmatched junction nucleotides: 4. The CDR3 extends over 16 amino acids. CDR3 in DNA: TGCGCCAGCAGCCAAGGGACTAGCGCAAGCTCCTACGAGCAGTACTTC. This translates into CASSQGTSASSYEQYF.

J is TRBJ2-7 and V is TRBV7-9; maybe TRBD1 (6 bases). From germline, CDR1 is SEHNR and CDR2 FQNEAQ (reference sequence). Trimming left V 3 bases short and J 1 base short, with 13 bases between. This CDR3 contains 15 residues. The CDR3 loop reads CASSFPGHGSYEQYF. CDR3 nucleotides: TGTGCCAGCAGCTTCCCGGGACACGGGTCCTACGAGCAGTACTTC.

V usage is TRBV6-1 and J usage is TRBJ2-7; no clear D. V dropped 4 bases and J dropped 3 bases, with 10 bases sitting between them. The germline CDR1 and CDR2 sequences are MNHNS and SASEGT. The CDR3 totals 13 residues. The CDR3 region has the DNA TGTGCCAGCAGTGTTCGTGGGTTCTACGAGCAGTACTTC. Translating gives CASSVRGFYEQYF.

The chain has TRBV5-1 and TRBJ1-5; weak D call: TRBD1 (6 bases). Looked up from germline, CDR1 is SGHRS and CDR2 is YFSETQ. CDR3 length: 13 residues. V was pared by 0 bases and J by 13 bases, with 14 bases between. The CDR3 protein is CASSLVPGDTQHF. The CDR3 region has the DNA TGCGCCAGCAGCTTGGTGCCAGGGGACACACAGCATTTT.

CDR3 in amino acids: CASSSALAGVSYEQYF. The CDR3 region has the DNA TGTGCCAGCAGTTCCGCACTAGCGGGGGTCTCCTACGAGCAGTACTTC. This sequence joins TRBV6-6 and TRBJ2-7; TRBD2 agrees at 11 bases. The germline V gene has CDR1 MNHNY and CDR2 SVGAGI (reference sequence). V was pared by 4 bases and J by 0 bases, with 5 bases of the junction left unmatched. This CDR3 region has 16 residues.

In the case of this clone: At the DNA level, this CDR3 is encoded by other sequences in the same sample as well. The chain combines TRBV9 with TRBJ2-3, with D unresolved. Trimming cost V 0 bases and J 0 bases, with 8 bases left between them. In germline, CDR1 is SGDLS, CDR2 YYNGEE. The CDR3 length is 15 residues. CDR3 region: CASSVDGRSTDTQYF. The DNA for the CDR3 is TGTGCCAGCAGCGTAGATGGCAGAAGCACAGATACGCAGTATTTT.

The chain employs TRBV7-9 and TRBJ1-4; 7 bases match TRBD1. J was trimmed by 8 bases and V by 5 bases; bases with no gene match: 5. Germline V gives CDR1 SEHNR, CDR2 FQNEAQ (reference sequence). This CDR3 spans 13 amino acids. The CDR3 coding sequence is TGTGCCAGCAGCGCGACAGGGCACGAAAAACTGTTTTTT. This sequence encodes CASSATGHEKLFF. Full variable domain (missing parts from reference TRBV7-9 and TRBJ1-4): DTGVSQNPRHKITKRGQNVTFRCDPISEHNRLYWYRQTLGQGPEFLTYFQNEAQLEKSRLLSDRFSAERPKGSFSTLEIQRTEQGDSAMYLCASSATGHEKLFFGSGTQLSVL.

The chain couples TRBV19 to TRBJ2-7; possibly TRBD1 or TRBD2 for D (5 bases each). CDR1 LNHDA and CDR2 SQIVND come from the germline V gene (reference sequence). V gave up 8 bases and J gave up 4 bases, with 12 bases separating them. The CDR3 length is 12 residues. This CDR3 is CASSQGEYEQYF. DNA for the CDR3: TGTGCCAGTTCGCAGGGAGAGTACGAGCAGTACTTC.

V usage is TRBV7-9 and J usage is TRBJ1-2; possibly TRBD1 for D (5 bases). V shed 3 bases and J shed 4 bases, with 12 bases lying between them. The CDR3 consists of 14 residues. Germline loops: CDR1 SEHNR, CDR2 FQNEAQ (reference sequence). Here the CDR3 reads CASSLGSGSYGYTF. DNA of the CDR3: TGTGCCAGCAGCTTGGGGTCAGGGTCCTATGGCTACACCTTC.

The chain links TRBV6-5 to TRBJ1-1; 7 positions match TRBD1. The V gene's germline CDR1 is MNHEY and CDR2 SVGAGI. Trimming took 2 bases from V and 5 from J; bases not matched to a gene: 5. This CDR3 spans 14 amino acids. CDR3 region: CASSYATGITEAFF. CDR3 coding DNA: TGTGCCAGCAGTTACGCGACAGGGATAACTGAAGCTTTCTTT.

The chain recombines TRBV4-2 with TRBJ1-2, with D unresolved. Deletions cut 0 bases from V and 10 bases from J, with 9 bases between. The CDR3 loop spans 12 amino acids. In germline, CDR1 is LGHNA, CDR2 YNFKEQ. This CDR3 reads CASSQDSELYTF. Written as DNA, the CDR3 is TGTGCCAGCAGCCAAGACAGCGAGCTCTACACCTTC.

About this clone: Other DNA sequences of this sample code for an identical CDR3. This chain connects TRBV5-1 to TRBJ2-2; D not resolved. The length of the CDR3 is 13 residues. Germline CDR1 reads SGHRS; CDR2 reads YFSETQ. Trimming pared 0 bases from V and 4 bases from J, leaving 4 bases between. CDR3 nucleotide sequence: TGCGCCAGCAGCTTGGCCTTCACCGGGGAGCTGTTTTTT. It translates to CASSLAFTGELFF.

Comments on this clone: The same CDR3 can be traced to other DNA sequences in this sample. This sequence joins TRBV11-2 and TRBJ2-7, with 9 bases identical to TRBD1. The CDR3 covers 15 residues. V lost 4 bases, J lost 1 base, and 5 bases stayed unmatched. The germline V gene encodes CDR1 SGHAT and CDR2 FQNNGV. In DNA, the CDR3 is TGTGCCAGCAGCTGGGGACAGGGTCCATCCTACGAGCAGTACTTC. Residues: CASSWGQGPSYEQYF.

The V call is TRBV4-1, the J call TRBJ1-5, with TRBD1 matching over 7 bases. V lost 0 bases, J lost 2 bases, and 4 bases stayed unmatched. Germline values: CDR1 MGHRA, CDR2 YSYEKL. This CDR3 region has 16 residues. The CDR3 is CASSQERTGGNQPQHF. The CDR3 DNA sequence: TGCGCCAGCAGCCAAGAAAGAACAGGGGGCAATCAGCCCCAGCATTTT.

The chain couples TRBV6-6 to TRBJ2-7; D might be TRBD1 or TRBD2, each matching 5 bases. Germline CDR1 and CDR2: MNHNY and SVGAGI (reference sequence). The CDR3 totals 12 residues. Between the trimmed V and J ends, which lost 2 bases and 7 bases, there was a span of 9 bases. CDR3 amino acids: CASSYEGREQYF. As DNA, the CDR3 is TGTGCCAGCAGTTACGAGGGGCGTGAGCAGTACTTC.